A selection of T cell receptor beta chains follows, all from one sample in a study of long-term antiretroviral therapy in people with HIV. Sequencing was performed with immunoSEQ multiplex PCR; in TCRdb, only in-frame clones are kept and a portion is missing. The sample yields tens of thousands of clones, roughly 96% seen once. The sample consisted of unsorted PBMCs, taken 3.7 years after starting antiretroviral therapy. These receptor sequences come from a woman aged 45 to 65 with HIV. Both conserved end residues are part of each CDR3.

j_call v_call cdr3_aa
TRBJ2-3 TRBV9 CASSLKGLTDTQYF
TRBJ1-1 TRBV7-3 CASSRDSDMNTEAFF
TRBJ1-1 TRBV7-2 CASGMGVLYTEAFF
TRBJ2-6 TRBV19 CASSWTISSGANVLTF
TRBJ2-2 TRBV2 CASSRRAGEGGELFF
TRBJ1-2 TRBV5-4 CASSLGGDYGYTF
TRBJ2-5 TRBV7-2 CASSPGLETQYF
TRBJ2-7 TRBV5-4 CASSLAVPGGLGEQYF
TRBJ2-3 TRBV10-2 CASGTSGGDTQYF
TRBJ1-2 TRBV5-5 CASSLSGQGTNYGYTF
TRBJ1-2 TRBV10-1 CASSVPRVSLTWNYGYTF
TRBJ1-4 TRBV18 CASSPATNEKLFF
TRBJ2-2 TRBV7-3 CASSLSGGPTGELFF
TRBJ2-3 TRBV2 CASKFDRGTDTQYF
TRBJ1-4 TRBV7-9 CATGQGPNEKLFF
TRBJ1-1 TRBV6-1 CASSDFGQANTEAFF
TRBJ1-6 TRBV4-2 CASSQGGFSSYNSPLHF
TRBJ2-3 TRBV5-6 CASTLLGTGRTDTQYF
TRBJ2-5 TRBV9 CASSVVSGGARRETQYF
TRBJ2-3 TRBV11-2 CASSLDVGGGSSSTDTQYF